This T cell receptor (beta chain) was found in a study of T cells after yellow fever vaccination (dated by TCRdb to between 2018 and 2021). Concerning the study at large: Libraries from fractions with low cell numbers were prepared with the SMART-Seq v4 Ultra Low Input RNA kit. To follow T-cell clones before and after primary and booster YFV17D yellow fever vaccination, bulk TCR alpha and beta repertoires were sequenced over time. The cohort comprised two healthy male donors, one aged 18 to 30 and one aged 30 to 40 years. Blood was collected at multiple timepoints before and after primary and secondary immunization, and bulk PBMC replicates and cell subsets were isolated. What the work shows at the level of the full study, not this receptor alone: Computational filtering was required because FACS-sorted repertoires could contain abundant contaminating clonotypes from the bulk population. The secondary T-cell response was found to be weaker but faster than the primary response, with a peak reached on day 5 rather than on day 15. The study included only two donors, which limits how far the findings can be generalized. A small share of clonotypes was detected in both CD4 and CD8 compartments, with the overlap likely arising from convergent recombination. After the booster, most clones that had expanded after primary vaccination were detected again (over 95% of CD4 and roughly 86% of CD8), suggesting broad maintenance of memory.

Of note for this clonotype: Its antigen remains undetermined. No qualities accompany the bases; no much larger clone lies one base away.

The CDR3 covers 16 residues, taking in both the cysteine and the phenylalanine. The retained sequence is limited to the CDR3, 48 bases, with the frame set at the first base. V lost 0 bases and J lost 6 bases; the stretch between them is 16 bases long. From the germline V gene (reference sequence), CDR1 is LNHNV and CDR2 is YYDKDF. Sequencing used an Illumina NovaSeq 6000. TCR cDNA was synthesized by 5'RACE template switching, through which a universal primer site and unique molecular identifiers were introduced. Priming of cDNA synthesis was performed from both the TCR alpha and TCR beta constant segments. Two PCR steps were used to amplify libraries, with sample barcodes and sequencing adapters being added in the second step. Sequencing of libraries was performed on Illumina HiSeq 2500 (2x100 bp) or NovaSeq (2x150 bp). Per the original workflow: MIGEC was used to demultiplex reads and collapse the reads into UMI consensus sequences, and MiXCR was used for V(D)J alignment. Using edgeR on replicate PBMC samples, clonotypes were called vaccine-responding if FDR was below 0.01 and the log2 fold change was above 5 up to day 15. CD4 or CD8 identity was assigned to each bulk clonotype according to whether the clonotype was present at higher abundance in the sequenced CD4 repertoire or the sequenced CD8 repertoire. TCRdb reworked the public reads: Q25 trimming with fastp, MiXCR clone assembly, productive beta chains retained. Under each unique CDR3 protein, matching rows form one entry showing the most common genes and DNA. TCRdb's processing, not the authors' own work, is the source of the V and J calls. Within this sample are hundreds of thousands of distinct CDR3 sequences, with around 4.9% of them counted one time only. Together, the top ten hold around 3.3% of the sample.

The meaning of the sample's treatment or condition label: live attenuated yellow fever vaccine strain. A standard Ficoll-Paque protocol was used to isolate PBMCs from peripheral blood. Dynabeads CD4 and CD8 positive selection kits were used to isolate the CD4 and CD8 T-cell fractions. RNA was extracted with TriZol from bulk PBMCs, CD4 and CD8 fractions, and dextramer-positive and dextramer-negative fractions. This specimen was CD4+ T cells sorted from PBMCs, taken on the day of the yellow fever booster vaccination. This clonotype was sampled from a man aged 18 to 29 who received the YFV17D yellow fever vaccine. The chain couples TRBV15 to TRBJ2-3; TRBD1 is perhaps the D gene, given 6 matching bases. The encoded CDR3 is CATSRDLTGSSDTQYF. The nucleotide sequence is given as TGTGCCACCAGCAGAGATCTCACAGGGTCATCGGATACGCAGTATTTT.